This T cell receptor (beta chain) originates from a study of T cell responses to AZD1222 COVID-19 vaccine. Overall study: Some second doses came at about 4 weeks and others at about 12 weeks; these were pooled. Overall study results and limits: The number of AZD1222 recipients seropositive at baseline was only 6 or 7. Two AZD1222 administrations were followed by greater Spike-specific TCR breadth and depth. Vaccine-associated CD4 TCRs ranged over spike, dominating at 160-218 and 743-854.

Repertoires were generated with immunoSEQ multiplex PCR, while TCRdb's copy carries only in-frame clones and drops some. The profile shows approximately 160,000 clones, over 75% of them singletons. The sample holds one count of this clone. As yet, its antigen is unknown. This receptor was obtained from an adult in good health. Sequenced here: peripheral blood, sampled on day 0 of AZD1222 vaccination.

CDR3 coding DNA: TGTGCCAGCCGCGACAGGAACTATGGCTACACCTTC. This gives the protein CASRDRNYGYTF. The chain is built from TRBV7-3 and TRBJ1-2, with a possible D match to TRBD1 (6 bases). CDR1 and CDR2 from the germline V gene are SGHTA and FQGTGA. This CDR3 contains 12 residues. Trimming stripped 8 bases from V and 2 bases from J, with 9 bases between.